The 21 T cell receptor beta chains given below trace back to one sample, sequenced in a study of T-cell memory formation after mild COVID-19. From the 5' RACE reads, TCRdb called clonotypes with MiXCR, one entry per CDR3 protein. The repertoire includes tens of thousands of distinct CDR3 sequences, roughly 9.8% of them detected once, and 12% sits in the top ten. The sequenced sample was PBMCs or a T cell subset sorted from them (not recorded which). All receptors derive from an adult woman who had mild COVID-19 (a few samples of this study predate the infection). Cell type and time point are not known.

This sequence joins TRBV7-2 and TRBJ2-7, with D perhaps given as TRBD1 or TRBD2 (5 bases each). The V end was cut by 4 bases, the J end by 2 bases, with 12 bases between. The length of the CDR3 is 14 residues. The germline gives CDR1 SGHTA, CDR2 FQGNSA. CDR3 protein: CASSSGDPPYEQYF. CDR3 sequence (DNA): TGTGCCAGCAGCTCCGGGGACCCGCCCTACGAGCAGTACTTC.

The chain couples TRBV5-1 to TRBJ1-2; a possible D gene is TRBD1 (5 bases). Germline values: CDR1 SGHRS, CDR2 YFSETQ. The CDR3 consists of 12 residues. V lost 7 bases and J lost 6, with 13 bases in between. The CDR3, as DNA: TGCGCCAGCTCGAGGACACCTGATGGCTACACCTTC. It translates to CASSRTPDGYTF.

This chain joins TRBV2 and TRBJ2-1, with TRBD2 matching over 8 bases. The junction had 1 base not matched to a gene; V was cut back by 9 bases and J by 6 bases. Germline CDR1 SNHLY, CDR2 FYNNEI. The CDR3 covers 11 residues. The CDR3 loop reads CARGLVNEQFF. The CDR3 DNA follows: TGTGCCAGGGGACTAGTCAATGAGCAGTTCTTC.

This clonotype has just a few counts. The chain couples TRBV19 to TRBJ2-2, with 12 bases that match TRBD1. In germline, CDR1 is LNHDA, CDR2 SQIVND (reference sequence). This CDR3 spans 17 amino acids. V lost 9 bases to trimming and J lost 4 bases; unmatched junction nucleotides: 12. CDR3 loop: CASAPSGGQGATGELFF. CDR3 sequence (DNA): TGTGCCAGCGCCCCATCAGGGGGACAGGGGGCCACCGGGGAGCTGTTTTTT.

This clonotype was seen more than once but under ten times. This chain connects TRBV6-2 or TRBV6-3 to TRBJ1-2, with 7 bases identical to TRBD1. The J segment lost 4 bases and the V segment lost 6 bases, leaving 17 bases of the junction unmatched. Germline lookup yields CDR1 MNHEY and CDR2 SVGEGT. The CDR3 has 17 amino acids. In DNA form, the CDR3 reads TGTGCCAGCAGACCACTGGCCATGACAGGGACGGCCTATGGCTACACCTTC. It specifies CASRPLAMTGTAYGYTF.

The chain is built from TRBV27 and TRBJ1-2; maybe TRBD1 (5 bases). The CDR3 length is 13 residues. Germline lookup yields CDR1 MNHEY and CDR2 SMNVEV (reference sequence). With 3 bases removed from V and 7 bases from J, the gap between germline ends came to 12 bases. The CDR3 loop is CASSFGRVGGYTF. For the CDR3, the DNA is TGTGCCAGCAGTTTCGGCAGGGTCGGTGGCTACACCTTC.

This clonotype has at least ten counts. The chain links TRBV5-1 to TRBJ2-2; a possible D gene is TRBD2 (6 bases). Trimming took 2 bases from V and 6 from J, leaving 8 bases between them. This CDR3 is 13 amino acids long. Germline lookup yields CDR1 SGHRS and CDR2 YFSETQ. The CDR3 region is CASSFAGSGELFF. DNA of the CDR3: TGCGCCAGCAGCTTTGCGGGGTCCGGGGAGCTGTTTTTT.

In nucleotides, the CDR3 is TGTGCCAGCAGCTTGCTAGCGGGGGGGTTAGAGACCCAGTACTTC. Protein sequence: CASSLLAGGLETQYF. The chain uses TRBV7-2 and TRBJ2-5, with 12 bases that match TRBD2. With 3 bases clipped from V and 4 bases from J, the junction kept 3 bases outside the gene matches. There are 15 residues in the CDR3. The germline CDR1 and CDR2 sequences are SGHTA and FQGNSA.

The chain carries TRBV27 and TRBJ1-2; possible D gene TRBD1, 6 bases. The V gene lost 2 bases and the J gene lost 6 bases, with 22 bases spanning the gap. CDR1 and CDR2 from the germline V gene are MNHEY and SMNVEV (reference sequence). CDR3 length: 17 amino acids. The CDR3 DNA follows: TGTGCCAGCAGTTTAATATTTCGTGGGGGGCCAGGGCATGGCTACACCTTC. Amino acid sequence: CASSLIFRGGPGHGYTF.

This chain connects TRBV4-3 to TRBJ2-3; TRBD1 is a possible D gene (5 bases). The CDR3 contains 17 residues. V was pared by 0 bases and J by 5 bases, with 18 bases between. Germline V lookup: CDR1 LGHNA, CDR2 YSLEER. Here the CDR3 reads CASSQEVRWGLIDTQYF. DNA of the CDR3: TGCGCCAGCAGCCAAGAGGTTAGGTGGGGCCTCATAGATACGCAGTATTTT.

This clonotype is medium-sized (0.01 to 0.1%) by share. In DNA form, the CDR3 reads TGTGCCACCAGCAGAGATCGATTAGGCGGGGCCGCATTTGATACGCAGTATTTT. Translated, it gives CATSRDRLGGAAFDTQYF. The chain couples TRBV15 to TRBJ2-3, with a weak D call TRBD2 (6 bases). The CDR3 contains 18 residues. V was trimmed by 0 bases and J by 6 bases, leaving 22 bases between them. Germline V gene lookup returns CDR1 LNHNV and CDR2 YYDKDF (reference sequence).

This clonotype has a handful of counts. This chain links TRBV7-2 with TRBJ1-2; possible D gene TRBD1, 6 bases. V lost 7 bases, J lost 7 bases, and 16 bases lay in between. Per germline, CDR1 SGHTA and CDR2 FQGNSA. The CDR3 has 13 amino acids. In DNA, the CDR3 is TGTGCCAGCACCGCCGTAAACAGGGCTGGCTACACCTTC. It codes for CASTAVNRAGYTF. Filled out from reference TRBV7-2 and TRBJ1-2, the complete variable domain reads GAGVSQSPSNKVTEKGKDVELRCDPISGHTALYWYRQSLGQGLEFLIYFQGNSAPDKSGLPSDRFSAERTGGSVSTLTIQRTQQEDSAVYLCASTAVNRAGYTFGSGTRLTVV.

DNA of the CDR3: TGTGCCAGCAGTTTAGCCCATGTGGGCACAGATACGCAGTATTTT. It encodes CASSLAHVGTDTQYF. This chain links TRBV12-3 or TRBV12-4 with TRBJ2-3, with D unresolved. The CDR3 sequence is 15 residues long. Trimming left V 0 bases short and J 1 base short, with 8 bases between.

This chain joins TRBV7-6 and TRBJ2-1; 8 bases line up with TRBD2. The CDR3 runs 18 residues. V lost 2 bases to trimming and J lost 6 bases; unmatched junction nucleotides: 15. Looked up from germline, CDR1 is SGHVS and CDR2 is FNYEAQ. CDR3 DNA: TGTGCCAGCAGCTTAAGGCCGTCCGGGACTAGGGGGTCCAATGAGCAGTTCTTC. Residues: CASSLRPSGTRGSNEQFF.

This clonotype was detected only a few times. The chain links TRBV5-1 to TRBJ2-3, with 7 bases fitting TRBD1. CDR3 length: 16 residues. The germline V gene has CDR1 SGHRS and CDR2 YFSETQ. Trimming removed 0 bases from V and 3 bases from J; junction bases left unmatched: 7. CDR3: CASSLVGRGSTDTQYF. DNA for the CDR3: TGCGCCAGCAGCTTGGTTGGCAGGGGGTCAACAGATACGCAGTATTTT.

CDR3 bases: TGTGCCAGCAGCTTAGTAGGACAGGGAAGTCAGCCCCAGCATTTT. This gives the protein CASSLVGQGSQPQHF. The chain couples TRBV7-2 to TRBJ1-5, with 8 bases identical to TRBD1. The CDR3 consists of 15 residues. J lost 6 bases, V lost 1 base, and 5 bases had no gene match. Germline CDR1 reads SGHTA; CDR2 reads FQGNSA.

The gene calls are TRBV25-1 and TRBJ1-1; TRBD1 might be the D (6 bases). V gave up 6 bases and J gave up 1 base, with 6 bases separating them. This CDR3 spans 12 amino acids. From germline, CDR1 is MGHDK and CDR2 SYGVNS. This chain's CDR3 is CASSRGNTEAFF. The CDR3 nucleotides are TGTGCCAGCAGCAGGGGGAACACTGAAGCTTTCTTT.

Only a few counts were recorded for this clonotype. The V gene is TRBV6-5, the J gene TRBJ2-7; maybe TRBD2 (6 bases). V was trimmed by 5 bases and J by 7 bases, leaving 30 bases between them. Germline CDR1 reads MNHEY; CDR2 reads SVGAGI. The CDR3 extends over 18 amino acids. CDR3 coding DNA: TGTGCCAGCAGTACATCGGGCCCCGTTAGCGGACTTGGGGGAGAGCAGTACTTC. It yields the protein CASSTSGPVSGLGGEQYF.

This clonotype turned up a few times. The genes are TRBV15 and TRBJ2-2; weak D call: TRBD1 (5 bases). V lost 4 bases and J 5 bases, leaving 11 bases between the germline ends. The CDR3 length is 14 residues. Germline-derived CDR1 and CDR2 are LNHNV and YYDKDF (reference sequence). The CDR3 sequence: CATSKDGATGELFF. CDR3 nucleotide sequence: TGTGCCACCAGCAAAGATGGGGCTACCGGGGAGCTGTTTTTT.

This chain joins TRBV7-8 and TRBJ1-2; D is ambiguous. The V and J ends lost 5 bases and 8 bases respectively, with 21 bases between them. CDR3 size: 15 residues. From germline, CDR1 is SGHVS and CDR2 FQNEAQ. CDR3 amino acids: CASSLTETVGWGYTF. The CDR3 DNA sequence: TGTGCCAGCAGCCTGACGGAAACAGTTGGGTGGGGCTACACCTTC.

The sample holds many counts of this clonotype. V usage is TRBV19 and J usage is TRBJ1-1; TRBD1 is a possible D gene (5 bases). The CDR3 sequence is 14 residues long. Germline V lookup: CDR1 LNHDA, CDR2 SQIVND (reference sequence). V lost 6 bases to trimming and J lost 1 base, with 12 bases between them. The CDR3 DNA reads TGTGCCAGTAGACGGGGCGTCTCGAACACTGAAGCTTTCTTT. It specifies CASRRGVSNTEAFF.